What follows are 19 T cell receptor beta chains derived from one specimen sequenced in a study of early T cells in non-severe SARS-CoV-2 infection. TCRdb processed the 5' RACE reads anew with MiXCR; each CDR3 protein has one entry. The data show approximately 120,000 distinct CDR3 sequences, 15% seen once. The sequenced sample was whole blood. These receptors were collected from an adult who was a healthcare worker with PCR-confirmed SARS-CoV-2 infection or an uninfected control (not recorded which).

Note on this clonotype: At one of its ends the junction is not consistent with the germline gene, which may arise from a read error. V and J are TRBV24-1 and TRBJ1-2; tentative D call: TRBD1 (5 bases). The CDR3 length is 13 residues. The germline V gene has CDR1 KGHDR and CDR2 SFDVKD. In DNA form, the CDR3 reads TGTGCCACCTCCTCAGGGAACGGCTATGACTACACCTTC. This sequence encodes CATSSGNGYDYTF.

A few counts support this clonotype. The chain is built from TRBV5-1 and TRBJ1-6, with D perhaps TRBD1 (6 bases). This CDR3 comprises 17 residues. Per germline, CDR1 SGHRS and CDR2 YFSETQ. V was pared by 5 bases and J by 0 bases, with 15 bases between. CDR3 amino acids: CASSLTGWGSYNSPLHF. The CDR3 nucleotides are TGCGCCAGCAGTTTGACAGGATGGGGCTCCTATAATTCACCCCTCCACTTT. The full variable domain, its missing parts supplied by reference TRBV5-1 and TRBJ1-6, is KAGVTQTPRYLIKTRGQQVTLSCSPISGHRSVSWYQQTPGQGLQFLFEYFSETQRNKGNFPGRFSGRQFSNSRSEMNVSTLELGDSALYLCASSLTGWGSYNSPLHFGNGTRLTVT.

The V and J genes are TRBV20-1 and TRBJ1-2, with TRBD1 matching 11 bases. The CDR3 contains 14 residues. The trim removed 6 bases at V and 1 base at J, leaving 4 bases unmatched. Per germline, CDR1 DFQATT and CDR2 SNEGSKA (reference sequence). The CDR3 region is CSAQGQGVNYGYTF. The CDR3 DNA sequence: TGCAGTGCGCAGGGACAGGGGGTTAACTATGGCTACACCTTC.

The chain couples TRBV18 to TRBJ2-1; 7 bases are a match to TRBD2. This CDR3 has 16 amino acids. The germline V gene has CDR1 KGHSH and CDR2 LQKENI. V gave up 3 bases and J gave up 7 bases; unmatched junction bases: 12. The CDR3 loop is CASSPPMGGEINEQFF. DNA for the CDR3: TGTGCCAGCTCACCCCCGATGGGGGGGGAGATTAATGAGCAGTTCTTC.

The chain carries TRBV5-1 and TRBJ2-7; 7 bases are shared with TRBD1. Germline loops: CDR1 SGHRS, CDR2 YFSETQ. V shed 3 bases and J 0 bases; nucleotides not matched to a gene: 6. The CDR3 is 15 amino acids. CDR3 nucleotide sequence: TGCGCCAGCAGCTCAAGGGACAGTGGCTCCTACGAGCAGTACTTC. Protein product: CASSSRDSGSYEQYF.

The chain has TRBV7-9 and TRBJ1-6, with 7 nucleotides matching TRBD1. The junction had 8 bases not matched to a gene; V was cut back by 2 bases and J by 10 bases. The CDR3 is 15 residues long. Germline V CDR1 and CDR2: SEHNR, FQNEAQ (reference sequence). CDR3 in amino acids: CASSLSNRGLSPLHF. The CDR3, as DNA: TGTGCCAGCAGCTTATCCAACAGGGGCCTCTCACCCCTCCACTTT.

In its sample, this clonotype was seen a few times. The chain is built from TRBV11-2 and TRBJ2-5, with 14 bases fitting TRBD2. The CDR3 has 16 amino acids. The J segment lost 4 bases and the V segment lost 5 bases, leaving 6 bases of the junction unmatched. Germline V gives CDR1 SGHAT, CDR2 FQNNGV. CDR3 coding DNA: TGTGCCAGCAGCCCCCGACTAGCGGGGGGGCTAGAGACCCAGTACTTC. This encodes CASSPRLAGGLETQYF.

This clonotype has only a few counts. The chain couples TRBV6-6 to TRBJ2-7; D is unclear. Deletions cut 5 bases from V and 0 bases from J, with 17 bases between. CDR1 is MNHNY, CDR2 SVGAGI, per germline (reference sequence). The CDR3 runs to 16 residues. CDR3 residues: CASSVLAGRASYEQYF. CDR3 DNA: TGTGCCAGCAGTGTGCTGGCCGGTAGAGCCTCCTACGAGCAGTACTTC.

V usage is TRBV7-9 and J usage is TRBJ1-3; D unresolved. Trimming took off 4 bases at V and 2 bases at J, with 12 bases between the two ends. The CDR3 is 15 residues long. Per germline, CDR1 SEHNR and CDR2 FQNEAQ (reference sequence). The CDR3 DNA is TGTGCCAGCAGCTCTCCTGGGAAGACTGGAAACACCATATATTTT. Translated: CASSSPGKTGNTIYF.

The chain has TRBV7-2 and TRBJ1-2; D uncertain. In germline, CDR1 is SGHTA, CDR2 FQGNSA. Trimming left V 5 bases short and J 2 bases short, with 9 bases between. This CDR3 is built from 13 residues. The CDR3 loop reads CASSTPLNYGYTF. CDR3 in DNA: TGTGCCAGCAGCACTCCCCTCAACTATGGCTACACCTTC. The full variable domain, completed using reference TRBV7-2 and TRBJ1-2, is GAGVSQSPSNKVTEKGKDVELRCDPISGHTALYWYRQSLGQGLEFLIYFQGNSAPDKSGLPSDRFSAERTGGSVSTLTIQRTQQEDSAVYLCASSTPLNYGYTFGSGTRLTVV.

This clonotype was seen a few times. The chain links TRBV4-1 to TRBJ1-6; D call uncertain. The CDR3 runs to 17 residues. Trimming took 2 bases from V and 10 from J, leaving 21 bases between them. The germline gives CDR1 MGHRA, CDR2 YSYEKL. The CDR3 nucleotides are TGCGCCAGCAGCCAATCCTCCGCTGTTACTTTGGGATCACCCCTCCACTTT. It yields the protein CASSQSSAVTLGSPLHF.

The sample holds many counts of this clonotype. The V and J genes are TRBV4-1 and TRBJ2-3; 16 nucleotides match TRBD2. V lost 1 base and J lost 8; bases outside the gene matches: 3. Per the germline V gene, CDR1 is MGHRA and CDR2 is YSYEKL. The CDR3 has 16 residues. The DNA of the CDR3 is TGCGCCAGCAGCCAAGCGGGACTAGCGGGGGGGGGTACGCAGTATTTT. Protein sequence: CASSQAGLAGGGTQYF.

This clonotype showed up many times. This chain joins TRBV4-1 and TRBJ1-4; D unclear. Germline CDR1 is MGHRA and CDR2 is YSYEKL. The CDR3 is made up of 13 amino acids. The V and J ends lost 0 bases and 8 bases respectively, with 7 bases between them. The CDR3 DNA sequence: TGCGCCAGCAGCCAAGACCTAGAGGAAAAACTGTTTTTT. Amino acids: CASSQDLEEKLFF.

The rearrangement links TRBV23-1 to TRBJ2-3; no firm D call. TRBV23-1 is an ORF; its function is uncertain. The CDR3 totals 14 residues. V shed 0 bases and J shed 4 bases, with 8 bases lying between them. CDR3 sequence (DNA): TGCGCCAGCAGTCAATCTAGGAGCGCAGATACGCAGTATTTT. Amino acid sequence: CASSQSRSADTQYF.

This chain connects TRBV11-2 to TRBJ2-7; D perhaps matches TRBD1 (6 bases). The CDR3 is 16 amino acids. The germline V gene encodes CDR1 SGHAT and CDR2 FQNNGV. The germline V and J ends were trimmed by 1 base and 2 bases, with 15 bases remaining between them. This chain's CDR3 is CASSLGAPTGPYEQYF. Written as DNA, the CDR3 is TGTGCCAGCAGCTTAGGAGCCCCGACAGGACCCTACGAGCAGTACTTC.

V is TRBV29-1 and J is TRBJ2-1, with unresolved D. With 4 bases removed from V and 9 bases from J, the gap between germline ends came to 7 bases. CDR1 SQVTM and CDR2 ANQGSEA come from the germline V gene. The CDR3 loop spans 10 amino acids. The CDR3 loop is CSVGGSEQFF. CDR3 coding DNA: TGCAGCGTTGGAGGATCTGAGCAGTTCTTC.

The chain carries TRBV20-1 and TRBJ2-1; 8 nucleotides line up with TRBD2. The CDR3 length is 16 residues. Germline V gene lookup returns CDR1 DFQATT and CDR2 SNEGSKA (reference sequence). V lost 0 bases and J lost 2; bases outside the gene matches: 6. Written as DNA, the CDR3 is TGCAGTGCTAGAGATCTCCGCGGGGGGCCCTACAATGAGCAGTTCTTC. It translates to CSARDLRGGPYNEQFF.

This clonotype was seen more than once but under ten times. The V call is TRBV20-1, the J call TRBJ1-1; D is possibly TRBD1 (5 bases). This CDR3 has 13 residues. From germline, CDR1 is DFQATT and CDR2 SNEGSKA (reference sequence). V gave up 6 bases and J gave up 2 bases, with 13 bases separating them. The CDR3 DNA sequence: TGCAGTGCGAGACAGTTTCCTAACACTGAAGCTTTCTTT. Encoded protein: CSARQFPNTEAFF.

This chain links TRBV12-3 or TRBV12-4 with TRBJ2-1; unclear D gene. The CDR3 runs to 16 residues. Trimming stripped 1 base from V and 0 bases from J, with 10 bases between. CDR3 sequence: CASSLEDESSYNEQFF. The CDR3 coding sequence is TGTGCCAGCAGTTTAGAGGATGAGAGCTCCTACAATGAGCAGTTCTTC.